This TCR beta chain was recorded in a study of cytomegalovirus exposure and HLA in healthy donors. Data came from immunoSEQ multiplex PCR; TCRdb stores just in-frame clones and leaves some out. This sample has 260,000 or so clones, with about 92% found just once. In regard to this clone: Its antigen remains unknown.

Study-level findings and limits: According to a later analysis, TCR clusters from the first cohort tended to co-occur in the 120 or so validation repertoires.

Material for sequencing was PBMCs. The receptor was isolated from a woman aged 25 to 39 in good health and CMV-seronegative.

The CDR3 protein is CASSYTHSSPTGELFF. The CDR3 DNA follows: TGTGCCAGCAGTTACACCCACTCAAGTCCAACCGGGGAGCTGTTTTTT. The chain combines TRBV6-5 with TRBJ2-2; no clear D. Trimming removed 2 bases from V and 5 bases from J, with 15 bases in between. CDR3 length: 16 amino acids. CDR1 and CDR2 (germline): MNHEY, SVGAGI.